This T cell receptor beta chain originates from a study of spatial heterogeneity in lung cancer. Time point defined: sample taken at primary tumor resection. The V end lost 0 bases, the J end lost 3 bases, and 14 bases lay between the germline ends. Germline V gene sequence: CDR1 DFQATT, CDR2 SNEGSKA (reference sequence). CDR3 length: 15 amino acids. This clonotype has ten or more counts. TCRdb re-called the 5' RACE reads with MiXCR, one entry per CDR3 protein. The table records about 35,000 distinct CDR3 sequences, under 4% of them present only once. The chain has TRBV20-1 and TRBJ2-5; tentative D call: TRBD1 (6 bases). This receptor was obtained from a male donor with early-stage non-small cell lung cancer. The source was normal lung tissue next to the tumor, collected at surgery. CDR3 bases: TGCAGTGCTAGAGACCGGCTAGGACAGAAAGAGACCCAGTACTTC. It specifies CSARDRLGQKETQYF.